This T cell receptor beta chain was captured in a study of vaccination effects on CD4 cells after COVID-19 (dated by TCRdb to the early 2020s). As for the study more broadly: In the ViraFEST assay, PBMC were stimulated with viral peptide pools, and TCR sequencing was then used to find antigen-specific CD4+ T cell clonotypes based on their expansion. Two doses of either the BNT162b2 or the mRNA-1273 mRNA SARS-CoV-2 vaccine were administered to participants. Approximately 2 million PBMC per well were cultured in IMDM with approximately 5% human AB serum, around 9.1 IU/ml IL-2 and gentamicin, plus 10 ug/ml peptides. In both COVID-19 convalescent patients and infection-naive vaccine recipients, the study compared SARS-CoV-2 spike-specific CD4+ TCR repertoires from before mRNA vaccination with those from after it. The full study included ten to eleven COVID-19 convalescent patients and several SARS-CoV-2-naive healthy vaccine recipients. Cultures from other donors in the study were sequenced using the Oncomine TCR Beta short-read assay on an Illumina iSeq 100.

Library preparation employed the immunoSEQ multiplex PCR assay. DNA from the CD4+ T cells that had been cultured and isolated underwent TCR beta CDR3 sequencing. Concerning the study's data processing: Non-productive TCR sequences were discarded, and reads were trimmed to the CDR3 region, with only CDR3s of 7 or more amino acids retained. The MANAFEST web app was used to pick out antigen-specific clonotypes by comparing their expansion in peptide wells with that in reference cultures. For clones to be considered positive, expansion at FDR<0.05 versus reference and all other wells, an odds ratio above 5, and a frequency above 0.1% in two replicate wells were required. A clonotype was defined as cross-reactive if the clonotype was significantly expanded both in SARS-CoV-2 spike wells and in at least one common cold coronavirus spike condition. CDR3 similarity was assessed by Levenshtein distance with the stringdist R package, and unrooted trees were built with ape in R 3.6.1. The immuneACCESS repertoire file appears here via TCRdb, limited to in-frame rearrangements. These files lack a portion of the clones; in checked studies, under half of the deficit traces to unresolved V genes, and the cause of the others is not known. V, J and clone size were drawn from that table, and D and trimming were deduced from the DNA. The sample contains fewer than 40,000 clones, less than 85% of them found a single time. 3.8% of the sample comes from the top ten.

Worth noting for this clone: Its antigen has not been determined. No quality values exist for individual bases; no much larger clone is one base distant.

Broad study findings and their caveats: Only a small number of convalescent patients were included, and no early post-infection timepoints were available, which limited the study. At late post-vaccination timepoints, both infection-induced and vaccine-induced clones showed marked clonal contraction, consistent with waning T cell responses. Among healthy vaccine recipients, nearly all vaccine-induced clones were SARS-CoV-2 mono-reactive, and just 1 of 255 was cross-reactive with common cold coronaviruses.

As encoded in the germline V gene, CDR1 is KGHSH while CDR2 is LQKENI. V is clipped by 3 bases and J by 0 bases, and the sequence between their germline boundaries is 15 bases long. Spanning cysteine to phenylalanine, the CDR3 consists of 18 amino acids. Here the CDR3 DNA is all that survives: 54 bases in frame from base 1. After roughly 11 days of culture, CD4+ T cells were isolated with the EasySep CD4+ T cell isolation kit. Negative nucleocapsid antibody results before and after vaccination confirmed that the healthy vaccine recipients had no prior SARS-CoV-2 infection. On days 3 and 7, half of the culture medium was replaced with fresh IL-2-containing medium. Unless noted otherwise, every peptide stimulation condition was cultured in triplicate wells. Using Ficoll-Paque Plus gradient centrifugation, PBMC were separated from whole blood and then either used fresh or cryopreserved at -140C. Genomic DNA was extracted from cultured CD4+ T cells with the QIAamp micro DNA kit.

The sample in question was CD4+ T cells from PBMCs cultured without peptide, obtained before COVID-19 vaccination. The rearranged chain carries TRBV18 and TRBJ2-6; the D gene is unclear. This receptor was taken from a human donor who received a COVID-19 vaccine. The nucleotides read TGTGCCAGCTCACCGATGCCGGGCTCCCTCTCTGGGGCCAACGTCCTGACTTTC. Its product reads: CASSPMPGSLSGANVLTF.